This T cell receptor beta chain was captured by sequencing in a study of T cell repertoires in cytomegalovirus infection. Study-wide context: A matching HLA type, together with CMV infection, was signaled by public TCR beta signatures. The study's findings and limits: In two of eight donors, the top clonotype was HLA-C-restricted CMV-specific.

With V trimmed by 3 bases and J by 3 bases, 7 bases remained unmatched. This CDR3 contains 16 residues. Germline assignment: CDR1 SGHKS and CDR2 YYEKEE (reference sequence). This clonotype was picked up a small number of times. What it recognizes is unknown. Using its own MiXCR run on the reads, TCRdb lists one record per CDR3 protein. The table lists about 740,000 distinct CDR3 sequences, around 35% of them singletons. Sequencing used cultured PBMCs, obtained from culture after CMV antigen stimulation. This clonotype originated in a human donor in good health (CMV status not recorded). Some clones in this sample may be carry-over from other donors' samples. The rearrangement links TRBV5-5 to TRBJ2-7; 12 nucleotides align to TRBD2. The CDR3 nucleotides read TGTGCCAGCAGCTCGACCGGACTAGCGGGATTCTACGAGCAGTACTTC. It encodes CASSSTGLAGFYEQYF.